A single TCR beta chain is shown here with its context. Its specificity is unknown. This entry is derived from a study of CD8+CD57+ T cells in acquired aplastic anemia. Background on the study: An average of approximately 3.2 ug of DNA was obtained from sorted CD4+ and CD8+ cells.

General observations from the study: Patients and controls had in common approximately 29 CD8+ CDR3 sequences. CD8+ Simpson's diversity in patients was not significantly different from that in controls.

The V segment lost 5 bases and the J segment 9 bases; nucleotides outside the gene matches: 11. CDR3 size: 14 residues. Germline V lookup: CDR1 LNHDA, CDR2 SQIVND (reference sequence). Genomic DNA constituted the template upon which TCR beta VDJ and CDR3 profiling was performed. TCRdb reanalysed the reads using MiXCR and keeps one entry per CDR3 protein. The sample carries roughly 500,000 distinct CDR3 sequences, roughly 34% recorded once. Individuals selected for sequencing had exhibited CD8+CD57+ cell expansion on flow cytometry. Patients uniformly had severe acquired aplastic anemia. This sequence was found in a human donor with aplastic anemia. J is TRBJ2-3 and V is TRBV19; TRBD1 aligns across 7 bases. The sample comprised sorted CD4+, CD8+, or CD8+CD57+ T cells (not recorded which) from PBMCs. CDR3 in amino acids: CASSLTGAFPTQYF. CDR3 nucleotides: TGTGCCAGTAGTTTAACAGGGGCCTTTCCCACGCAGTATTTT.